This is a list of T cell receptor beta chains from one sample in a study of OX40 agonist ivuxolimab in advanced cancers. The method was immunoSEQ multiplex PCR; TCRdb's version includes in-frame clones alone and lacks a portion of them. This sample has some 69,000 clones, with 85% to 90% found just once. Here the sequenced sample was CD4+ or CD8+ T cells sorted from blood, taken in a trial of the OX40 agonist ivuxolimab. The receptors were gathered from an adult with an advanced solid tumor such as melanoma, head and neck, liver or kidney cancer. Both conserved end residues are part of each CDR3. The D gene is left open where the match is weak. Some rows mark clone size as missing; the rest say once, few, many or name a class of expanded clone.

clone_size	v_call	j_call	cdr3_length	d_call	cdr3_nt	cdr3_aa
NA	TRBV13	TRBJ1-4	12	NA	TGTGCCAGCAGCTCCCGACTTGAAAAACTGTTTTTT	CASSSRLEKLFF
few	TRBV10-1	TRBJ1-1	11	NA	TGCGCCAGCAGCACAGGGACAGAAGCTTTCTTT	CASSTGTEAFF
NA	TRBV10-3	TRBJ2-5	15	NA	TGTGCCATCAGTGAGTCATTGCCTAGCGTACAGACCCAGTACTTC	CAISESLPSVQTQYF
NA	TRBV6-5	TRBJ1-5	15	NA	TGTGCCAGCAGTTACTCGTTCGGGGGCGGTCAGCCCCAGCATTTT	CASSYSFGGGQPQHF
NA	TRBV10-3	TRBJ1-5	13	NA	TGTGCCATCAGTGTAGCAGATAATCAGCCCCAGCATTTT	CAISVADNQPQHF
NA	TRBV4-1	TRBJ2-7	15	NA	TGCGCCAGCAGCCAAGAATCCAGCGGGCACTACGAGCAGTACTTC	CASSQESSGHYEQYF
NA	TRBV6-1	TRBJ1-5	16	NA	TGTGCCAGCAGTGAAGCCATACCCCGGAGCAATCAGCCCCAGCATTTT	CASSEAIPRSNQPQHF
NA	TRBV5-1	TRBJ2-7	15	NA	TGCGCCAGCAGCGCGACCGGGACCCGAACGGACGAGCAGTACTTC	CASSATGTRTDEQYF
NA	TRBV30	TRBJ2-5	13	NA	TGTGCCTGGAGTGTTCAGGGCCGAGAGACCCAGTACTTC	CAWSVQGRETQYF
NA	TRBV5-4	TRBJ2-1	15	TRBD1	TGTGCCAGCAGCTTACAGGGGGCGCTTTTGAATGAGCAGTTCTTC	CASSLQGALLNEQFF
NA	TRBV19	TRBJ1-4	16	NA	TGTGCCAGTAGTACGTCCGGGCAGGGGAGGAATGAAAAACTGTTTTTT	CASSTSGQGRNEKLFF
few	TRBV7-8	TRBJ1-2	14	TRBD1	TGTGCCAGCAGCTTAGCCCCAGGGGGCCGGGGCTACACCTTC	CASSLAPGGRGYTF
few	TRBV30	TRBJ1-1	16	NA	TGTGCCTGGAGTGTACGGACACCCCTTCTGAACACTGAAGCTTTCTTT	CAWSVRTPLLNTEAFF
once	TRBV11-2	TRBJ1-1	18	TRBD1	TGTGCCAGCACTCACAGGGGGGCTGACGCCATACTGAACACTGAAGCTTTCTTT	CASTHRGADAILNTEAFF
NA	TRBV9	TRBJ2-5	16	NA	TGTGCCAGCAGCGTAGATGTGGACAGGGAGGGGGAGACCCAGTACTTC	CASSVDVDREGETQYF
NA	TRBV10-3	TRBJ1-2	13	NA	TGTGCCATCAGCCCTAGGGTAAACTATGGCTACACCTTC	CAISPRVNYGYTF
NA	TRBV28	TRBJ1-2	15	TRBD1	TGTGCCAGCAGACGACAGGGGGCCACTAACTATGGCTACACCTTC	CASRRQGATNYGYTF
NA	TRBV6-1	TRBJ1-3	15	NA	TGTGCCAGCAGTGAAGCGAACCTCTCTGGAAACACCATATATTTT	CASSEANLSGNTIYF
few	TRBV28	TRBJ1-5	14	NA	TGTGCCAGCAGTCCGGACGGGCCCAATCAGCCCCAGCATTTT	CASSPDGPNQPQHF
NA	TRBV7-9	TRBJ1-4	12	NA	TGTGCCAGCAGCTTAGGTGGCGTAATCGGTTTTTTT	CASSLGGVIGFF
NA	TRBV9	TRBJ2-7	13	NA	TGTGCCAGCAGCGGATTAGCGTGGTACGAGCAGTACTTC	CASSGLAWYEQYF
once	TRBV4-1	TRBJ2-1	17	TRBD1	TGCGCCAGCAGCCAAGAAGGGCGGACAGGGAACTACAATGAGCAGTTCTTC	CASSQEGRTGNYNEQFF
NA	TRBV7-8	TRBJ1-3	13	NA	TGTGCCAGCAGCTTAGAGACTGGAAACACCATATATTTT	CASSLETGNTIYF
NA	TRBV11-3	TRBJ2-1	15	NA	TGTGCCAGCAGCTTAGAGGGGGGGCCCTACAATGAGCAGTTCTTC	CASSLEGGPYNEQFF
few	TRBV5-4	TRBJ1-1	16	NA	TGTGCCAGCAGCACCGGAGGGCAGGGAGGAGACACTGAAGCTTTCTTT	CASSTGGQGGDTEAFF
NA	TRBV10-3	TRBJ2-1	15	TRBD2	TGTGCCATCAGTGAGTCTTCACTAGCGGGATCTGAGCAGTTCTTC	CAISESSLAGSEQFF
NA	TRBV14	TRBJ2-3	14	NA	TGTGCCAGCAGCCCCCGGACGCGCACAGATACGCAGTATTTT	CASSPRTRTDTQYF
NA	TRBV25-1	TRBJ2-4	15	NA	TGTGCCAGCAGTGAGTCCGAGCTAGCCAAAAACATTCAGTACTTC	CASSESELAKNIQYF
NA	TRBV19	TRBJ2-5	13	NA	TGTGCCAGTAGTCAGGGAAGGCAAGAGACCCAGTACTTC	CASSQGRQETQYF
NA	TRBV30	TRBJ1-3	14	TRBD1	TGTGCCTGGAGTCGCGGGACAGGAGGAAACACCATATATTTT	CAWSRGTGGNTIYF
once	TRBV11-2	TRBJ1-1	15	TRBD1	TGTGCCAGCAGCTTAGAGCAGGGGGCAAGCACTGAAGCTTTCTTT	CASSLEQGASTEAFF
NA	TRBV19	TRBJ1-2	14	NA	TGTGCCAGTATCCCTCGGGGGCGCCGGTATGGCTACACCTTC	CASIPRGRRYGYTF
NA	TRBV7-6	TRBJ2-7	12	TRBD1	TGTGCCAGCAGCCCTATGCGGGACAGGGTGTACTTC	CASSPMRDRVYF
once	TRBV5-4	TRBJ2-7	13	TRBD1	TGTGCCAGCAGCTGGGACAGCTCCTACGAGCAGTACTTC	CASSWDSSYEQYF
NA	TRBV28	TRBJ2-4	20	TRBD1	TGTGCCAGCAGACCTGGGACAGGGAGGATCTCAGCCCTAGCCAAAAACATTCAGTACTTC	CASRPGTGRISALAKNIQYF
NA	TRBV5-1	TRBJ2-1	15	NA	TGCGCCAGCTTTGGACAGTTAGGCTCCTACAATGAGCAGTTCTTC	CASFGQLGSYNEQFF
NA	TRBV7-9	TRBJ2-7	15	TRBD2	TGTGCCAGCAGCTTATCAGCGGGGATCGCGTACGAGCAGTACTTC	CASSLSAGIAYEQYF
NA	TRBV4-1	TRBJ2-2	13	NA	TGCGCCAGCAGCCCCTTTGGCACCGGGGAGCTGTTTTTT	CASSPFGTGELFF
NA	TRBV7-8	TRBJ1-5	16	NA	TGTGCCAGCAGCTTACTCCCCAGGGTCGGCAATCAGCCCCAGCATTTT	CASSLLPRVGNQPQHF
NA	TRBV5-1	TRBJ2-7	13	NA	TGCGCCAGCAGCCTAGGAGGGGGGGACGAGCAGTACTTC	CASSLGGGDEQYF
NA	TRBV5-4	TRBJ1-1	15	TRBD1	TGTGCCAGCAGCATGGAGAACAGGGGGCCTGTTGAAGCTTTCTTT	CASSMENRGPVEAFF
few	TRBV21-1	TRBJ2-7	15	NA	TGTGCCAGCAGCAGGCGCGGGGGGGCTCTTTACGAGCAGTACTTC	CASSRRGGALYEQYF
NA	TRBV10-3	TRBJ2-7	14	TRBD1	TGTGCCATCAGTGGAGGGGGCGCGTCCTACGAGCAGTACTTC	CAISGGGASYEQYF
NA	TRBV19	TRBJ2-3	13	NA	TGTGCCAGTAGTCCCCTGGGTGCAGATACGCAGTATTTT	CASSPLGADTQYF
NA	TRBV9	TRBJ2-7	15	TRBD1	TGTGCCAGCAGCGGGGGTGACAGGGGACCCTACGAGCAGTACTTC	CASSGGDRGPYEQYF
NA	TRBV10-3	TRBJ2-7	13	TRBD2	TGTGCCATCAGCACTAGCGGGGTGTACGAGCAGTACTTC	CAISTSGVYEQYF
few	TRBV15	TRBJ1-1	12	NA	TGTGCCACCAGCAGAGATCTTAACGAAGCTTTCTTT	CATSRDLNEAFF
NA	TRBV5-5	TRBJ2-6	15	NA	TGTGCCAGCAGCTCCACAGGTGCTGGGGCCAACGTCCTGACTTTC	CASSSTGAGANVLTF
NA	TRBV21-1	TRBJ2-7	17	NA	TGTGCCAGCAGCAAAGTACCCGGGGTGGTGACATCGGACGAGCAGTACTTC	CASSKVPGVVTSDEQYF
NA	TRBV27	TRBJ2-6	16	NA	TGTGCCAGCAGTTCCCGGTGGACCTCTGGGGCCAACGTCCTGACTTTC	CASSSRWTSGANVLTF
NA	TRBV28	TRBJ2-7	14	NA	TGTGCCAGCAGTCTTGGGGGCAGGGTGGACGAGCAGTACTTC	CASSLGGRVDEQYF
NA	TRBV9	TRBJ2-1	18	TRBD2	TGTGCCAGCAGCCCCTCACCGGGACTAGCGGGAGGACGGAATGAGCAGTTCTTC	CASSPSPGLAGGRNEQFF
NA	TRBV29-1	TRBJ2-1	13	TRBD2	TGCAGCGTATTCGGGACTAGCGGGATGGAGCAGTTCTTC	CSVFGTSGMEQFF
NA	TRBV5-1	TRBJ2-7	15	TRBD1	TGCGCCAGCAGCTTGGCCAGGGGGCAAACGGACGAGCAGTACTTC	CASSLARGQTDEQYF
NA	TRBV7-6	TRBJ2-2	19	NA	TGTGCCAGCAACCCCCGTCGTTTCGGCGTGGAGTTGGACACCGGGGAGCTGTTTTTT	CASNPRRFGVELDTGELFF
NA	TRBV6-1	TRBJ2-2	17	TRBD2	TGTGCCAGCAGTGAAAGTAGGACTAGCGTTAACACCGGGGAGCTGTTTTTT	CASSESRTSVNTGELFF
NA	TRBV7-9	TRBJ1-5	12	NA	TGTGCCAGCAGCGGCAACAATCAGCCCCAGCATTTT	CASSGNNQPQHF
once	TRBV28	TRBJ2-7	13	NA	TGTGCCAGCAGTTTAGCGTCCTTGACCGAGCAGTACTTC	CASSLASLTEQYF
NA	TRBV10-2	TRBJ2-1	12	NA	TGCGCCAGCAGTGACAGGAACAATGAGCAGTTCTTC	CASSDRNNEQFF
few	TRBV19	TRBJ1-6	13	NA	TGTGCCAGTAGTGTCCGCGGGAATTCACCCCTCCACTTT	CASSVRGNSPLHF